This TCR beta chain stems from a study of blood T cell repertoires in COVID-19. Measured with immunoSEQ multiplex PCR; TCRdb has only the in-frame clones, and not every one. The table shows just over 200,000 clones, with 85% to 90% occurring only once. The trim removed 2 bases at V and 6 bases at J, leaving 10 bases unmatched. CDR1 is LNHDA and CDR2 is SQIVND in the germline V gene (reference sequence). This CDR3 has 15 residues. This receptor was obtained from an elderly man with acute or convalescent COVID-19. The chain joins TRBV19 to TRBJ2-7; 7 bases agree with TRBD1. The sample comprised peripheral blood. CDR3 sequence: CASSIYDREISEQYF. CDR3 in DNA: TGTGCCAGTAGTATATATGACAGGGAAATAAGCGAGCAGTACTTC.